This TCR beta chain emerged from a study of cytomegalovirus exposure and HLA in healthy donors. Study outcomes and limitations: Rarity characterized most TCR sequences, yet some public TCRs appeared in many donors. Earlier analysis yielded a pattern in which most TCR beta V segments were productive about 90% or about 30% of the time. Later analysis found that TCR beta chains associated with HLA were more clonally expanded than other, equally common chains. There were about 160 TCR beta chains listed as cytomegalovirus-associated.

CDR1 is MNHNY and CDR2 is SVGAGI in the germline V gene (reference sequence). Trimming cost V 5 bases and J 5 bases, with 10 bases left between them. CDR3 length equals 13 residues. This PCR relied on a set of 60 Vbeta primers and 13 Jbeta primers. The data were produced by immunoSEQ multiplex PCR, yet TCRdb's version contains in-frame clones alone and is incomplete. The table has 100,000 to 150,000 clones, roughly 78% seen once; the top ten hold 7% to 9.5%. A remark on this clone: Its specificity is not known.

The sample comprised PBMCs. The chain carries TRBV6-6 and TRBJ2-1; TRBD1 is a possible D gene (5 bases). The sequence came from a man aged 25 to 45 in good health and CMV-seropositive. The CDR3 region has the DNA TGTGCCAGCAGTCAAATCAGGGACAATGAGCAGTTCTTC. It specifies CASSQIRDNEQFF.